This T cell receptor (beta chain) was observed in a study of T cells after yellow fever vaccination. TCRdb processed the 5' RACE reads anew with MiXCR; each CDR3 protein has one entry. This sample has roughly 300,000 distinct CDR3 sequences; around 6.8% occur once, and the top ten carry 15% to 20%. J was trimmed by 6 bases and V by 5 bases; bases with no gene match: 9. The CDR3 contains 15 residues. Per germline, CDR1 SEHNR and CDR2 FQNEAQ (reference sequence). Source: PBMCs, taken roughly 46 days after the first yellow fever vaccination. The gene calls are TRBV7-9 and TRBJ1-4; 7 nucleotides align to TRBD1. This receptor was identified in a man aged 18 to 30 who received the YFV17D yellow fever vaccine. The CDR3 DNA reads TGTGCCAGCAGCCCGCGACAGGGTTTAGATGAAAAACTGTTTTTT. Translating it yields CASSPRQGLDEKLFF.